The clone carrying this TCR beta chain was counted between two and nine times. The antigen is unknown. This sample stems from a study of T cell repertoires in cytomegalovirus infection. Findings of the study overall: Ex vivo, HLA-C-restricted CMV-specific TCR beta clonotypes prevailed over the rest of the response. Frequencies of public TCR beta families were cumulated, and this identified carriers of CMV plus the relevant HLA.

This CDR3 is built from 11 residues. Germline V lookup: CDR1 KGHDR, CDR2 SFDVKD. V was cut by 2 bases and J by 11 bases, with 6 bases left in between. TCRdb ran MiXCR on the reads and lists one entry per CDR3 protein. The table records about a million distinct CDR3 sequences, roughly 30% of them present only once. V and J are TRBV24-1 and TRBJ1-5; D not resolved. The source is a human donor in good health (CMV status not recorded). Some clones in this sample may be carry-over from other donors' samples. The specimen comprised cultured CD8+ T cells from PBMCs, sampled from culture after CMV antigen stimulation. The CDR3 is CATSDSRSQHF. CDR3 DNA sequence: TGTGCCACCAGTGATTCCAGGTCCCAGCATTTT.